Presented here are 6 T cell receptor beta chains from one specimen sequenced in a study of early T cells in non-severe SARS-CoV-2 infection. MiXCR, applied by TCRdb to the 5' RACE reads, yields one record per CDR3 protein. The sample includes more than 35,000 distinct CDR3 sequences, about 4.5% seen only once; the top ten take about 17%. The specimen sequenced was whole blood. All receptors derive from an adult who was a healthcare worker with PCR-confirmed SARS-CoV-2 infection or an uninfected control (not recorded which).

This clonotype was seen a few times. J is TRBJ2-7 and V is TRBV20-1; 9 bases are a match to TRBD2. This CDR3 has 14 amino acids. CDR1 is DFQATT and CDR2 is SNEGSKA in the germline V gene (reference sequence). The trim removed 4 bases at V and 7 bases at J, leaving 11 bases unmatched. CDR3 protein: CSAKLSGGLGEQYF. The CDR3 DNA reads TGCAGTGCTAAGCTTAGCGGGGGCCTGGGGGAGCAGTACTTC.

This clonotype was detected ten times or more. The J gene is TRBJ1-1, the V gene TRBV12-3 or TRBV12-4, with TRBD1 as a possible D gene (5 bases). The length of the CDR3 is 14 residues. The V gene lost 6 bases and the J gene lost 0 bases, with 11 bases spanning the gap. CDR3 in DNA: TGTGCCAGCAGCACAGGACGGTTGAACACTGAAGCTTTCTTT. Amino acid sequence: CASSTGRLNTEAFF.

This clonotype was found many times. The chain uses TRBV4-1 and TRBJ1-5, with D maybe TRBD1 (5 bases). This CDR3 has 15 residues. From germline, CDR1 is MGHRA and CDR2 YSYEKL. Trimming removed 0 bases at V and 9 bases at J, with 15 bases between. This CDR3 is CASSQDWDGKWPQHF. The CDR3 DNA is TGCGCCAGCAGCCAAGATTGGGACGGGAAGTGGCCCCAGCATTTT.

This clonotype was seen repeatedly, ten times or more. V gene TRBV29-1 combines with J gene TRBJ2-6, with D tentatively TRBD1 or TRBD2 (6 bases each). Germline lookup yields CDR1 SQVTM and CDR2 ANQGSEA. This CDR3 comprises 16 residues. Trimming removed 0 bases from V and 4 bases from J, with 13 bases in between. CDR3 loop: CSVEDPRGQGANVLTF. The DNA for the CDR3 is TGCAGCGTTGAAGATCCTCGGGGGCAAGGGGCCAACGTCCTGACTTTC.

This clonotype was recorded at least ten times. CDR3 protein: CASSPEREGAFF. CDR3 nucleotide sequence: TGTGCCAGCTCACCGGAAAGGGAAGGGGCTTTCTTT. The chain carries TRBV18 and TRBJ1-1; D gene uncertain. The CDR3 extends over 12 amino acids. Trimming cost V 3 bases and J 11 bases, with 13 bases left between them. Germline V gene lookup returns CDR1 KGHSH and CDR2 LQKENI.

This clonotype was observed at least ten times. The rearrangement uses TRBV11-3 and TRBJ1-4; D remains ambiguous. This CDR3 is 19 amino acids long. CDR1 and CDR2 from the germline V gene are SGHNT and YENEEA. Trimming pared 4 bases from V and 3 bases from J, leaving 24 bases between. The CDR3 reads CASSSRAELALVANEKLFF. As DNA, the CDR3 is TGTGCCAGCAGCTCTAGGGCGGAGCTCGCGTTAGTAGCTAATGAAAAACTGTTTTTT. Filled out from reference TRBV11-3 and TRBJ1-4, the complete variable domain reads EAGVVQSPRYKIIEKKQPVAFWCNPISGHNTLYWYLQNLGQGPELLIRYENEEAVDDSQLPKDRFSAERLKGVDSTLKIQPAELGDSAVYLCASSSRAELALVANEKLFFGSGTQLSVL.